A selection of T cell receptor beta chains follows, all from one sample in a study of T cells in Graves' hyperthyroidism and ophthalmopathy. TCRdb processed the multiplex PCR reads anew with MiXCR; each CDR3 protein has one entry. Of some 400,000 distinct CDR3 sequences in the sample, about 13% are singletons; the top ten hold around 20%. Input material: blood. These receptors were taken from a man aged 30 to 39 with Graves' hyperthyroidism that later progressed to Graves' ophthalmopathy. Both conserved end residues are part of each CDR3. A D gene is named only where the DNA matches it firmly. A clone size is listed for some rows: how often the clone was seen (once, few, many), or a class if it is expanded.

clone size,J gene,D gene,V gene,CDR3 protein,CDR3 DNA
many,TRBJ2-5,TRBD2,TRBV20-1,CSAKGFERGALETQYF,TGCAGTGCTAAGGGGTTCGAGCGGGGGGCCTTAGAGACCCAGTACTTC
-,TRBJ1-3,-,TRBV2,CASTSGLSSGNTIYF,TGTGCCAGCACTAGCGGGCTCTCCTCTGGAAACACCATATATTTT
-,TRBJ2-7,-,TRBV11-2,CASSLEGWGGSHEKYF,TGTGCCAGCAGCTTAGAAGGGTGGGGGGGCAGTCACGAGAAGTACTTC
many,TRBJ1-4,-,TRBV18,CASSPRYSSGEKLFF,TGTGCCAGCTCACCAAGATACAGCTCCGGTGAAAAACTGTTTTTT
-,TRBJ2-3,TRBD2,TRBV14,CASSQESGGWDTQYF,TGTGCCAGCAGCCAAGAAAGCGGGGGGTGGGATACGCAGTATTTT
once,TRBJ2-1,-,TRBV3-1,CASSQGSLSSCNDQFF,TGTGCCAGCAGCCAAGGGTCATTAAGCTCCTGCAATGATCAGTTCTTC
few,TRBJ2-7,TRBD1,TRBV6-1,CASSDRPLGLSGTGRNEQYF,TGTGCCAGCAGTGATCGCCCGTTGGGATTATCCGGGACAGGGCGGAACGAGCAGTACTTC
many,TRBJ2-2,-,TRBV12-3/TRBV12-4,CASSWNTGELFF,TGTGCCAGCAGTTGGAACACCGGGGAGCTGTTTTTT
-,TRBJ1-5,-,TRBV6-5,CASSYGSGANQPQHF,TGTGCCAGCAGTTACGGGTCCGGGGCCAATCAGCCCCAGCATTTT
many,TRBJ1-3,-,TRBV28,CASSSTLSREPRGNTIYF,TGTGCCAGCAGTTCCACCCTATCCCGGGAGCCTAGGGGAAACACCATATATTTT
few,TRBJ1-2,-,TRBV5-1,CASSAGSGYTF,TGCGCCAGTTCGGCAGGGAGCGGCTACACCTTC
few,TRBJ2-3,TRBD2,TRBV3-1,CASSHRAGGRTDTQYF,TGTGCCAGCAGCCACCGAGCGGGGGGGCGGACAGATACGCAGTATTTT
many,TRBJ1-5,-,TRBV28,CASSFDQGEQPQHF,TGTGCCAGCAGTTTTGACCAGGGAGAACAGCCCCAGCATTTT
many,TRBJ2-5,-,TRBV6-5,CASSYSFTGSETQYF,TGTGCCAGCAGTTACTCCTTCACAGGGTCAGAGACCCAGTACTTC
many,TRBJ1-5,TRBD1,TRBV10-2,CASSRTGLNQPQHF,TGCGCCAGCAGTCGGACAGGGCTCAATCAGCCCCAGCATTTT
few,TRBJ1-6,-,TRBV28,CASSPSGSPLHF,TGTGCCAGCAGCCCATCGGGATCACCCCTCCACTTT
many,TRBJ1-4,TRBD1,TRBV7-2,CASGRGQGREKLFF,TGTGCCAGCGGTAGGGGACAGGGTCGCGAAAAACTGTTTTTT
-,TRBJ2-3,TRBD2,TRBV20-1,CSASDTARTSGGSTDTQYF,TGCAGTGCTAGTGACACGGCCCGGACTAGCGGGGGAAGCACAGATACGCAGTATTTT
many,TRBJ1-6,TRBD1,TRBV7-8,CASSGRTGFGSPLHF,TGTGCCAGCAGCGGGCGGACAGGGTTTGGTTCACCCCTCCACTTT
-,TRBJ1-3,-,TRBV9,CASSVEGQGNTIYF,TGTGCCAGCAGCGTAGAGGGACAAGGAAACACCATATATTTT
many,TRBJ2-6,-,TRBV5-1,CASSTSGAGANVLTF,TGCGCCAGCAGCACCTCAGGGGCTGGGGCCAACGTCCTGACTTTC
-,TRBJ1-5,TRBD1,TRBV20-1,CSARGHYRGTSNQPQHF,TGCAGTGCTAGGGGCCATTACAGGGGGACTAGCAATCAGCCCCAGCATTTT
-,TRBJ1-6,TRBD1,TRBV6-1,CASTYDRGDSPLHF,TGTGCCAGCACCTACGACAGGGGGGATTCACCCCTCCACTTT
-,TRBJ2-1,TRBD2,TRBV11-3,CASSPRGAGNEQFF,TGTGCCAGCAGCCCGCGGGGGGCCGGGAATGAGCAGTTCTTC
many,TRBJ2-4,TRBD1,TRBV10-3,CAISESSEGDSLAKNIQYF,TGTGCCATCAGTGAGTCATCTGAGGGGGACAGTCTAGCCAAAAACATTCAGTACTTC
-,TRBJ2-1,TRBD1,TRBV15,CATSRDGTGMSYNEQFF,TGTGCCACCAGCAGAGATGGGACAGGGATGTCCTACAATGAGCAGTTCTTC
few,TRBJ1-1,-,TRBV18,CASSPLGQMNTEAFF,TGTGCCAGCTCACCTCTGGGACAAATGAACACTGAAGCTTTCTTT
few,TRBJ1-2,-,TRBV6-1,CASSGRDPYGYTF,TGTGCCAGCAGTGGGCGGGATCCCTATGGCTACACCTTC
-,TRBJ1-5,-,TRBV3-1,CASSQGGEDQPQHF,TGTGCCAGCAGCCAAGGGGGGGAGGATCAGCCCCAGCATTTT
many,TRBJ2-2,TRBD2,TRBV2,CASTEPTAGTGELFF,TGTGCCAGCACTGAACCTACAGCGGGGACCGGGGAGCTGTTTTTT
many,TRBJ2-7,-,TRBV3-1,CASSPGYSYEQYF,TGTGCCAGCAGCCCCGGCTACTCCTACGAGCAGTACTTC
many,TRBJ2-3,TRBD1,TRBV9,CASGTGGVGGTDTQYF,TGTGCCAGCGGAACAGGGGGAGTCGGTGGTACAGATACGCAGTATTTT
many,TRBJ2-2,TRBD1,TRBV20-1,CSVERGTGATGELFF,TGCAGTGTTGAAAGAGGGACAGGGGCCACCGGGGAGCTGTTTTTT
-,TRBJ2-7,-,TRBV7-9,CASSPPPPGAYEQYF,TGTGCCAGCAGCCCCCCCCCCCCCGGGGCCTACGAGCAGTACTTC
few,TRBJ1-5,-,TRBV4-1,CASSQTGASNQPQHF,TGCGCCAGCAGCCAAACGGGCGCCAGCAATCAGCCCCAGCATTTT
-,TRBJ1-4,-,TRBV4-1,CASSQEPRADEKLFF,TGCGCCAGCAGCCAAGAGCCCAGGGCTGATGAAAAACTGTTTTTT
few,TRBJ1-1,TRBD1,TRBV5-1,CASSPNRGPLRTEAFF,TGCGCCAGCAGCCCGAACAGGGGGCCCCTGCGGACTGAAGCTTTCTTT
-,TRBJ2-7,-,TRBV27,CASRASGQVSSYEQYF,TGTGCCAGCAGAGCCTCGGGGCAGGTCAGCTCCTACGAGCAGTACTTC
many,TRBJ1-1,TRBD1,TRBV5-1,CASSSTGVAEAFF,TGCGCCAGCAGTTCTACAGGGGTGGCTGAAGCTTTCTTT
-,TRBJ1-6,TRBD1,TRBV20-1,CSAEGAVDSPLHF,TGCAGTGCGGAGGGGGCAGTGGATTCACCCCTCCACTTT